Reported below is one T cell receptor beta chain. As yet, its antigen is unknown. This entry is derived from a study of cytomegalovirus exposure and HLA in healthy donors. This CDR3 has 15 amino acids. Trimming removed 6 bases from V and 4 bases from J, with 18 bases in between. Germline V gene data show CDR1 as KGHSH and CDR2 as LQKENI. Study conclusions and caveats: In vitro assays verified that a few CMV-associated chains recognized CMV antigens specifically. The tendency of first-cohort TCR clusters to co-occur in the 90 to 150 validation repertoires was the finding of a later analysis. Cytomegalovirus association was assigned to 170 or so TCR beta chains.

Assay used: immunoSEQ multiplex PCR; TCRdb lists only in-frame clones, some missing. In the table there are about 120,000 clones, 85% to 90% of which are singletons. Among the 110 or so subjects of the validation cohort, separate from the approximately 660-subject first cohort, were the donors. Sequencing was carried out using PBMCs. This sequence was found in a woman under 30 in good health and CMV-seropositive. The chain couples TRBV18 to TRBJ1-1; no reliable D call. This CDR3 reads CASSQQGASLTEAFF. In DNA form, the CDR3 reads TGTGCCAGCTCGCAGCAAGGAGCCAGCCTCACTGAAGCTTTCTTT.